Sequencing of this T cell receptor beta chain was carried out in a study of CD8 T cells in ankylosing spondylitis. Whole-study findings and limits: Disease-linked clones were found to be CD8+ and relatively rare in peripheral blood. A TCR beta motif of 7 to 9 highly homologous variants seemed to mark ankylosing spondylitis blood. Reportedly, matched ankylosing spondylitis synovial fluid was significantly enriched for disease-linked clones.

CDR1 GTSNPN and CDR2 SVGIG come from the germline V gene (reference sequence). The J segment lost 4 bases and the V segment lost 3 bases, leaving 1 base of the junction unmatched. The CDR3 has 13 residues. In making TCR beta libraries, quantitative 5'-RACE with molecular barcodes was used. One entry per CDR3 protein, called by TCRdb with MiXCR from the 5' RACE reads. This sample has 750,000 to 850,000 distinct CDR3 sequences, with around 11% found just once. Turning to this clonotype: What it binds is not known.

The rearrangement links TRBV30 to TRBJ2-1, with 9 bases aligning to TRBD2. The receptor was isolated from a male donor with ankylosing spondylitis. Input material: blood, either unsorted or a sorted T cell fraction (not recorded which). The CDR3 region has the DNA TGTGCCTGGAGGGGACTAGCTTACAATGAGCAGTTCTTC. Protein: CAWRGLAYNEQFF.